Reported below is one T cell receptor (beta chain). Germline V gives CDR1 GTSNPN, CDR2 SVGIG (reference sequence). The CDR3 is 16 residues long. V was clipped by 4 bases and J by 4 bases; unmatched bases: 13. The data were obtained in a study of blood T cell repertoires in COVID-19. Produced via immunoSEQ multiplex PCR; TCRdb's table is partial and in-frame only. This table holds approximately 90,000 clones, under 90% found once. The V gene is TRBV30, the J gene TRBJ1-1, with 9 positions matching TRBD1. The sequence came from a woman aged 70-85 years with acute or convalescent COVID-19. Sequenced material: peripheral blood. DNA for the CDR3: TGTGCCTGGATCCGGGACAGGGTTTTGTCTACCACTGAAGCTTTCTTT. This sequence encodes CAWIRDRVLSTTEAFF.